This paragraph reports one T cell receptor beta chain. The antigen is not known. Combining a sample-barcoded 5' primer with a J-beta primer mix, a second PCR ran for roughly 7 to 11 cycles. TCRdb re-derived calls from the 5' RACE reads in MiXCR, one entry per CDR3 protein. The sample includes roughly 1.4 million distinct CDR3 sequences, approximately 59% of them seen just once. This sample stems from a study of blood T cells in healthy people across ages. Overall study findings and caveats: A roughly linear fall in TCR beta diversity per million T cells was seen with increasing age. Diversity figures based on one million T cells were deemed too low. Because sorting was not performed, PBMCs prevented conclusive naive versus antigen-experienced comparison.

V gave up 6 bases and J gave up 6 bases, with 8 bases separating them. Germline V gives CDR1 MNHEY, CDR2 SVGAGI. There are 11 residues in the CDR3. Sequenced: blood. This TCR was sampled from a young man in good health. The chain is built from TRBV6-5 and TRBJ1-1; possibly TRBD1 for D (6 bases). In DNA, the CDR3 is TGTGCCAGCAGGAAGGGGGCTGAAGCTTTCTTT. The encoded protein is CASRKGAEAFF.